The 30 T cell receptor beta chains below were found in one sample sequenced in a study of blood T cell repertoires in COVID-19. TCRdb's copy holds only in-frame clones and misses some; the assay was immunoSEQ multiplex PCR. This repertoire shows about 210,000 clones, approximately 80% found once; its top ten account for about 9%. The sample consisted of PBMCs or T cells enriched from blood (not recorded which). The receptors were sampled from a man aged 35 to 55 who had recovered from COVID-19.

This clone was picked up many times. The V and J genes are TRBV27 and TRBJ1-5; D is possibly TRBD1 (6 bases). Deletions cut 2 bases from V and 6 bases from J, with 11 bases between. Germline V gives CDR1 MNHEY, CDR2 SMNVEV (reference sequence). The CDR3 runs to 14 residues. DNA for the CDR3: TGTGCCAGCAGTTTAGGGGGCGCGGGTCAGCCCCAGCATTTT. Protein sequence: CASSLGGAGQPQHF.

This chain uses TRBV19 with TRBJ1-5; 8 bases agree with TRBD1. Per the germline V gene, CDR1 is LNHDA and CDR2 is SQIVND (reference sequence). This CDR3 comprises 16 residues. V was pared by 7 bases and J by 2 bases, with 10 bases of the junction left unmatched. The CDR3 reads CASIPGTGGRNQPQHF. The DNA for the CDR3 is TGTGCCAGTATTCCCGGGACAGGAGGGCGCAATCAGCCCCAGCATTTT.

This chain joins TRBV27 and TRBJ1-6; 8 positions agree with TRBD1. The germline gives CDR1 MNHEY, CDR2 SMNVEV (reference sequence). V was clipped by 6 bases and J by 7 bases; unmatched bases: 14. This CDR3 comprises 17 residues. The CDR3, as DNA: TGTGCCAGCAGCCTAACCCTGTTGGACAGGGCGAATTCACCCCTCCACTTT. This sequence encodes CASSLTLLDRANSPLHF.

In this sample, this clone turned up many times. This rearrangement joins TRBV2 to TRBJ2-7, with D maybe TRBD2 (5 bases). The CDR3 totals 14 residues. Germline V gene data show CDR1 as SNHLY and CDR2 as FYNNEI. V dropped 6 bases and J dropped 4 bases, with 16 bases sitting between them. The CDR3 DNA follows: TGTGCCAGCAGCCGGGATGGGAGTCGTTACGAGCAGTACTTC. Translation: CASSRDGSRYEQYF.

The V and J genes are TRBV19 and TRBJ1-1; D unclear. Germline V lookup: CDR1 LNHDA, CDR2 SQIVND (reference sequence). The CDR3 length is 14 residues. V was shortened by 5 bases and J by 6 bases, with 16 bases between the two germline ends. DNA of the CDR3: TGTGCCAGTAGTCCGCGAGAACGGTTATCTGAAGCTTTCTTT. Protein product: CASSPRERLSEAFF.

This chain links TRBV2 with TRBJ2-1; 7 nucleotides align to TRBD2. This CDR3 spans 10 amino acids. Germline assignment: CDR1 SNHLY and CDR2 FYNNEI. The ends lost 8 bases at V and 10 bases at J; junction bases unmatched: 2. CDR3 sequence reads: CASWREEQFF. CDR3 nucleotide sequence: TGTGCCAGCTGGCGGGAGGAGCAGTTCTTC.

The rearrangement joins TRBV5-1 to TRBJ2-7; possibly TRBD2 for D (5 bases). V lost 0 bases, J lost 0 bases, and 13 bases lay in between. CDR3 length: 16 residues. Germline loops: CDR1 SGHRS, CDR2 YFSETQ. In DNA form, the CDR3 reads TGCGCCAGCAGCTTGGGGTGGAGGCAGACCTCCTACGAGCAGTACTTC. Its protein is CASSLGWRQTSYEQYF.

The chain couples TRBV3-1 (or the pseudogene TRBV3-2) to TRBJ1-2; tentatively, D is TRBD1 (5 bases). The CDR3 spans 17 residues. Germline V gives CDR1 LGHDT, CDR2 YNNKEL (reference sequence). Between the trimmed V and J ends, which lost 4 bases and 1 base, there was a span of 19 bases. The CDR3 DNA is TGTGCCAGCAGCCCTTTAACGTCAGGGAACTTTAACTATGGCTACACCTTC. Encoded protein: CASSPLTSGNFNYGYTF.

The count of this clone is one. The rearrangement uses TRBV18 and TRBJ1-5, with a weak D call TRBD1 (5 bases). Trimming cost V 0 bases and J 1 base, with 10 bases left between them. CDR1 KGHSH and CDR2 LQKENI come from the germline V gene. The CDR3 length is 16 residues. The CDR3 protein is CASSPPSGASNQPQHF. The CDR3 nucleotides are TGTGCCAGCTCACCACCGAGCGGGGCCAGCAATCAGCCCCAGCATTTT.

The chain has TRBV3-1 (or the pseudogene TRBV3-2) and TRBJ1-1; D not resolved. Germline CDR1 is LGHDT and CDR2 is YNNKEL (reference sequence). V shed 0 bases and J shed 4 bases, with 9 bases lying between them. The length of the CDR3 is 14 residues. Written as DNA, the CDR3 is TGTGCCAGCAGCCAAGATCTACAGTCCACTGAAGCTTTCTTT. Its protein is CASSQDLQSTEAFF.

The V and J genes are TRBV7-9 and TRBJ2-7; the D gene is possibly TRBD1 (5 bases). The germline V and J ends were trimmed by 4 bases and 4 bases, with 8 bases remaining between them. Germline lookup yields CDR1 SEHNR and CDR2 FQNEAQ (reference sequence). The length of the CDR3 is 12 residues. CDR3 in DNA: TGTGCCAGCAGCTCGACAGCTTACGAGCAGTACTTC. Translation gives CASSSTAYEQYF.

This chain links TRBV7-9 with TRBJ1-2; no definite D call. This CDR3 has 14 amino acids. Trimming removed 7 bases from V and 4 bases from J, with 16 bases in between. CDR1 SEHNR and CDR2 FQNEAQ come from the germline V gene (reference sequence). CDR3 protein: CASTASENPYGYTF. Written as DNA, the CDR3 is TGTGCCAGCACCGCGAGCGAGAACCCCTATGGCTACACCTTC.

In its sample, this clone was seen once. This chain uses TRBV18 with TRBJ1-2; D may be TRBD1 (5 bases). This CDR3 has 17 residues. V was shortened by 4 bases and J by 0 bases, with 18 bases between the two germline ends. Germline assignment: CDR1 KGHSH and CDR2 LQKENI. In DNA, the CDR3 is TGTGCCAGCTCACGGGACTTTCAGGCCCTATCTAACTATGGCTACACCTTC. This codes for CASSRDFQALSNYGYTF.

This chain uses TRBV10-3 with TRBJ1-1; D not resolved. Germline V gives CDR1 ENHRY, CDR2 SYGVKD. The V end lost 6 bases, the J end lost 2 bases, and 13 bases lay between the germline ends. CDR3 length: 14 amino acids. CDR3 nucleotide sequence: TGTGCCATCAGAATGGCCAGTCTTAACACTGAAGCTTTCTTT. This codes for CAIRMASLNTEAFF.

This clone was found once. The chain has TRBV5-1 and TRBJ2-2; possibly TRBD1 for D (6 bases). The CDR3 consists of 17 residues. Germline lookup yields CDR1 SGHRS and CDR2 YFSETQ. V was clipped by 1 base and J by 7 bases, with 20 bases between them. CDR3 bases: TGCGCCAGCAGCTTGTCCTTTAGGGCAGGGGCGGACGGGGAGCTGTTTTTT. Translated: CASSLSFRAGADGELFF.

This rearrangement joins TRBV27 to TRBJ2-7, with TRBD2 matching 7 bases. V was clipped by 2 bases and J by 3 bases; unmatched bases: 4. CDR3 length: 14 amino acids. CDR1 MNHEY and CDR2 SMNVEV come from the germline V gene (reference sequence). Here the CDR3 reads CASSLMGGGYEQYF. The CDR3 DNA reads as TGTGCCAGCAGTTTAATGGGCGGGGGCTACGAGCAGTACTTC.

The CDR3 is CASSQDVSEQYF. In DNA, the CDR3 is TGTGCCAGCAGCCAAGATGTGAGCGAGCAGTACTTC. V is TRBV14 and J is TRBJ2-7; D ambiguous. In germline, CDR1 is SGHDN, CDR2 FVKESK. V was pared by 0 bases and J by 6 bases, with 6 bases between. The CDR3 is made up of 12 amino acids.

This chain links TRBV5-1 with TRBJ2-7; 10 bases are a match to TRBD2. Germline assignment: CDR1 SGHRS and CDR2 YFSETQ. This CDR3 is built from 16 residues. V shed 5 bases, J shed 3 bases, and the junction held 11 bases outside the gene matches. In DNA form, the CDR3 reads TGCGCCAGCAGTTGGGGTAGCGGGAGGAGCCGCTACGAGCAGTACTTC. Its protein is CASSWGSGRSRYEQYF.

V gene TRBV6-4 combines with J gene TRBJ2-3, with TRBD2 matching over 8 bases. Germline CDR1 and CDR2: MRHNA and SNTAGT. The V segment lost 0 bases and the J segment 8 bases; nucleotides outside the gene matches: 4. The CDR3 spans 14 residues. CDR3 DNA sequence: TGTGCCAGCAGTGACTCGGCCGGGAGGGCTACGCAGTATTTT. Encoded protein: CASSDSAGRATQYF.

The chain carries TRBV15 and TRBJ2-1; 7 bases align to TRBD2. The CDR3 spans 17 residues. Unmatched junction bases numbered 15, after V lost 0 bases and J lost 10 bases. CDR1 and CDR2 (germline): LNHNV, YYDKDF (reference sequence). In nucleotides, the CDR3 is TGTGCCACCAGCAGAGAACCGGGACTATGGCACTCGGGAGAGCAGTTCTTC. It is translated as CATSREPGLWHSGEQFF. Full variable domain (missing parts from reference TRBV15 and TRBJ2-1): DAMVIQNPRYQVTQFGKPVTLSCSQTLNHNVMYWYQQKSSQAPKLLFHYYDKDFNNEADTPDNFQSRRPNTSFCFLDIRSPGLGDTAMYLCATSREPGLWHSGEQFFGPGTRLTVL.

The sample holds a few counts of this clone. This chain links TRBV30 with TRBJ1-2; no clear D. The CDR3 is 12 amino acids. The V gene lost 3 bases and the J gene lost 0 bases, with 5 bases spanning the gap. Germline V gene data show CDR1 as GTSNPN and CDR2 as SVGIG (reference sequence). For the CDR3, the DNA is TGTGCCTGGAGCAGGACTAACTATGGCTACACCTTC. Encoded protein: CAWSRTNYGYTF.

The genes are TRBV9 and TRBJ2-5; 8 bases are a match to TRBD2. The germline V gene encodes CDR1 SGDLS and CDR2 YYNGEE. V lost 4 bases, J lost 2 bases, and 7 bases stayed unmatched. The CDR3 extends over 15 amino acids. The CDR3 spells CASSLNGRAQETQYF. CDR3 nucleotide sequence: TGTGCCAGCAGCCTCAACGGGAGGGCACAAGAGACCCAGTACTTC.

The V call is TRBV5-1, the J call TRBJ2-6, with D possibly TRBD1 on 5 matching bases. Germline CDR1 reads SGHRS; CDR2 reads YFSETQ. The length of the CDR3 is 15 residues. Trimming removed 2 bases at V and 1 base at J, with 7 bases between. CDR3 DNA sequence: TGCGCCAGCAGCTTTGGGGCTTCTGGGGCCAACGTCCTGACTTTC. Its translation is CASSFGASGANVLTF.

The chain uses TRBV5-1 and TRBJ1-1, with TRBD1 identical over 8 bases. This CDR3 is built from 15 residues. J gave up 2 bases and V 4 bases, and 7 bases lay outside the gene matches. Germline V gene lookup returns CDR1 SGHRS and CDR2 YFSETQ. Here the CDR3 reads CASSPRGQGNTEAFF. The CDR3 DNA follows: TGCGCCAGCAGCCCTCGAGGACAGGGAAACACTGAAGCTTTCTTT.

V gene TRBV27 combines with J gene TRBJ2-7; 7 positions agree with TRBD1. The CDR3 consists of 12 residues. The V and J ends lost 1 base and 7 bases, in that order; junction bases with no gene match: 1. Germline values: CDR1 MNHEY, CDR2 SMNVEV (reference sequence). The CDR3 loop reads CASSLFRGEQYF. The CDR3 nucleotides are TGTGCCAGCAGTTTATTCAGGGGGGAGCAGTACTTC.

The V gene is TRBV3-1 (or the pseudogene TRBV3-2), the J gene TRBJ2-1, with unresolved D. The CDR3 runs to 13 residues. V was cut by 4 bases and J by 9 bases, with 13 bases left in between. Germline V gene lookup returns CDR1 LGHDT and CDR2 YNNKEL (reference sequence). The CDR3 sequence is CASSPNQVGEQFF. In DNA, the CDR3 is TGTGCCAGCAGCCCAAACCAGGTTGGTGAGCAGTTCTTC.

The rearrangement uses TRBV7-3 and TRBJ2-5; 11 bases are a match to TRBD2. This CDR3 contains 15 residues. Germline V gene lookup returns CDR1 SGHTA and CDR2 FQGTGA. V shed 5 bases, J shed 1 base, and the junction held 3 bases outside the gene matches. CDR3 residues: CASSTGLAGQETQYF. CDR3 bases: TGTGCCAGCAGCACTGGACTAGCGGGCCAAGAGACCCAGTACTTC.

V gene TRBV11-2 combines with J gene TRBJ1-3; maybe TRBD1 (6 bases). This CDR3 comprises 15 residues. The V gene lost 5 bases and the J gene lost 0 bases, with 11 bases spanning the gap. Germline loops: CDR1 SGHAT, CDR2 FQNNGV. Here the CDR3 DNA reads TGTGCCAGCAGCCCGGGACAAAACTCTGGAAACACCATATATTTT. This gives the protein CASSPGQNSGNTIYF.

The rearrangement links TRBV24-1 to TRBJ2-7; TRBD1 agrees at 10 bases. V lost 11 bases, J lost 6 bases, and 9 bases stayed unmatched. From germline, CDR1 is KGHDR and CDR2 SFDVKD. This CDR3 is 13 amino acids long. As DNA, the CDR3 is TGTGCCATCTTTACCGGGACAGGGGTCGAGCAGTACTTC. Translated, it gives CAIFTGTGVEQYF.

This clone appeared a few times. V is TRBV10-2 and J is TRBJ1-6; 12 bases agree with TRBD1. The CDR3 is made up of 17 amino acids. Germline loops: CDR1 WSHSY, CDR2 SAAADI. V lost 6 bases, J lost 10 bases, and 13 bases stayed unmatched. As DNA, the CDR3 is TGCGCCAGCAGACCCCTGGGGGACAGGGGGCGAAGCTCACCCCTCCACTTT. Its translation is CASRPLGDRGRSSPLHF.